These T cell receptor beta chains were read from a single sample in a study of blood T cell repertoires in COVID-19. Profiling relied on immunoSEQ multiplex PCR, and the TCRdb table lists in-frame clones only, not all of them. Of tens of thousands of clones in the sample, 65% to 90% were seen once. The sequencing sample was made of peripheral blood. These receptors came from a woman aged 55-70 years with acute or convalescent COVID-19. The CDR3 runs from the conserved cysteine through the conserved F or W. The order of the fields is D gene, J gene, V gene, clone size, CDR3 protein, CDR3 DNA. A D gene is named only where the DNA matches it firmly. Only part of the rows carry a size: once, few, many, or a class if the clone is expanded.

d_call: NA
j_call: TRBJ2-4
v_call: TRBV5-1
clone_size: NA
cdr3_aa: CASSLEVTGNIQYF
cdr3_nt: TGCGCCAGCAGCTTGGAGGTTACAGGAAACATTCAGTACTTC

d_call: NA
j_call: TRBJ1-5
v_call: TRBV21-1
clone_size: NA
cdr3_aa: CASSKAPWDRYSNQPQHF
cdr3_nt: TGTGCCAGCAGCAAAGCGCCTTGGGACAGATATAGCAATCAGCCCCAGCATTTT

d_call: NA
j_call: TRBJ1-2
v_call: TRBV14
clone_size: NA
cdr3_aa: CASSQDLKMMGYTF
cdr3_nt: TGTGCCAGCAGCCAAGATCTAAAGATGATGGGCTACACCTTC

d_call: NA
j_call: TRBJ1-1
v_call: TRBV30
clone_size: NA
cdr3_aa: CAWALDSMNTEAFF
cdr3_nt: TGTGCCTGGGCCCTCGACAGTATGAACACTGAAGCTTTCTTT

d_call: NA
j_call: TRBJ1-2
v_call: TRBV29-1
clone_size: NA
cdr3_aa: CSVDTRTYGYTF
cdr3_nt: TGCAGCGTTGATACTAGGACCTATGGCTACACCTTC

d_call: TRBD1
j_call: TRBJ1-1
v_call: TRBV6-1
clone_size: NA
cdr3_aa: CASSERNRGQAFF
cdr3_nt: TGTGCCAGCAGTGAGAGGAACAGGGGGCAAGCTTTCTTT

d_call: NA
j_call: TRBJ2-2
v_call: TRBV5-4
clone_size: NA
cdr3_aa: CASSSDTGELFF
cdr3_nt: TGTGCCAGCAGCTCGGACACCGGGGAGCTGTTTTTT

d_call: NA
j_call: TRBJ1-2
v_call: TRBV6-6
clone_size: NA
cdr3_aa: CASSYETTGLGYTF
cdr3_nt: TGTGCCAGCAGTTACGAGACGACTGGTCTTGGCTACACCTTC

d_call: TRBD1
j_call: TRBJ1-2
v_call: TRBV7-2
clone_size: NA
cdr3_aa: CASSLSQGAQGYTF
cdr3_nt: TGTGCCAGCAGCTTATCACAGGGGGCGCAAGGCTACACCTTC

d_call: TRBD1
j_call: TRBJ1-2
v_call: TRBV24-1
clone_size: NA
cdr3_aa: CATSDPGTGRDGYTF
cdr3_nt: TGTGCCACCAGTGATCCCGGGACAGGGCGAGATGGCTACACCTTC

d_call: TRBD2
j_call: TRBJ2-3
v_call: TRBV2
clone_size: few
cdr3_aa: CASSDRGGVADTQYF
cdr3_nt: TGTGCCAGCAGTGATCGGGGGGGAGTCGCAGATACGCAGTATTTT

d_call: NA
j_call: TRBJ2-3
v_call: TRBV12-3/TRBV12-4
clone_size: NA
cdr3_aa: CASRQASTDTQYF
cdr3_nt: TGTGCCAGCAGACAGGCTAGCACAGATACGCAGTATTTT

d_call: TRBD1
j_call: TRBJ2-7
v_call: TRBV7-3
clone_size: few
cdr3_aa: CASSYDRDSSHEQYF
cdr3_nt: TGTGCCAGCAGCTATGACAGGGATTCTTCCCACGAGCAGTACTTC

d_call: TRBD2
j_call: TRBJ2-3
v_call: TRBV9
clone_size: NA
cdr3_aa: CASSVALSRGAGADSTDTQYF
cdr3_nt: TGTGCCAGCAGCGTAGCTCTATCTAGGGGAGCGGGGGCGGATAGCACAGATACGCAGTATTTT

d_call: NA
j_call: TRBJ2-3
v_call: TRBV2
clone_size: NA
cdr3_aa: CASSVGTDTQYF
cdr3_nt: TGTGCCAGCAGTGTCGGGACAGATACGCAGTATTTT

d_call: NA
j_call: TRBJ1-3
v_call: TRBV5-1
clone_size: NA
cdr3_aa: CASSFSGAGNTIYF
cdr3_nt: TGCGCCAGCAGCTTCTCCGGAGCTGGAAACACCATATATTTT

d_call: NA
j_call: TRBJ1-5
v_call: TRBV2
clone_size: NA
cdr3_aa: CASSSAPGEPQHF
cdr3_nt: TGTGCCAGCAGTTCCGCCCCAGGGGAGCCCCAGCATTTT

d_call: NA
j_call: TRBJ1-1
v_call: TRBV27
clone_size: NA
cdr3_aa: CASSSWLGGMNTEAFF
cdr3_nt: TGTGCCAGCAGTTCTTGGTTAGGGGGAATGAACACTGAAGCTTTCTTT

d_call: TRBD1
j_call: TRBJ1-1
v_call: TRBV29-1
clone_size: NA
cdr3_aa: CSVETGGTMNTEAFF
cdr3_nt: TGCAGCGTGGAGACAGGGGGAACCATGAACACTGAAGCTTTCTTT

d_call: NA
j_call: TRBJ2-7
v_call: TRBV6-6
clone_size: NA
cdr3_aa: CASSYGAGAGEQYF
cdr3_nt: TGTGCCAGCAGTTACGGCGCAGGGGCGGGCGAGCAGTACTTC

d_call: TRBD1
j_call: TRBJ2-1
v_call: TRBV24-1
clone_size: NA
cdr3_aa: CATSDLTGAEQFF
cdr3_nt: TGTGCCACCAGTGACCTCACAGGGGCTGAGCAGTTCTTC

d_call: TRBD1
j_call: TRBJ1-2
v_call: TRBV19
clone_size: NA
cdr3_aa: CASKGQGVVYGYTF
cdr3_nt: TGTGCCAGTAAAGGACAGGGGGTAGTCTATGGCTACACCTTC

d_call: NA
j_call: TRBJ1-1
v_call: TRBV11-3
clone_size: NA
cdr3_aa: CASGLDNTEAFF
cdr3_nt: TGTGCCAGCGGACTCGATAACACTGAAGCTTTCTTT

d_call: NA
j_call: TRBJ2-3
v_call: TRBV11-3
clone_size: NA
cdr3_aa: CASSLGVDRLTDTQYF
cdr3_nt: TGTGCCAGCAGCTTAGGAGTGGACAGACTCACAGATACGCAGTATTTT

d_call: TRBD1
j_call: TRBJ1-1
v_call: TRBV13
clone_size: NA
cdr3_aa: CASRRTGEDTEAFF
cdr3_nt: TGTGCCAGCAGGCGGACAGGGGAGGACACTGAAGCTTTCTTT

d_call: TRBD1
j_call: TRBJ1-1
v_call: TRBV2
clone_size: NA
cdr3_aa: CASNPTGGGNQAFF
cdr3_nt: TGTGCCAGCAACCCAACAGGGGGCGGTAATCAAGCTTTCTTT

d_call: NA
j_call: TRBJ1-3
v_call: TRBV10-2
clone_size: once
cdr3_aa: CASSESRRGNTIYF
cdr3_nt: TGCGCCAGCAGTGAGTCTAGGAGAGGAAACACCATATATTTT

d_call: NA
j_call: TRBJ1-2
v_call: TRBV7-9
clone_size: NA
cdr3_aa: CASSLNGVNGYTF
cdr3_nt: TGTGCCAGCAGCTTAAACGGGGTGAATGGCTACACCTTC

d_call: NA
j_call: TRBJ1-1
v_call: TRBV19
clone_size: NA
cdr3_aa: CASRAVGTEAFF
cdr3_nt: TGTGCCAGTAGGGCCGTTGGTACTGAAGCTTTCTTT

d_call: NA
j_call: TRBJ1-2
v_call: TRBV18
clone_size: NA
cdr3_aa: CASSPNRGGTGYTF
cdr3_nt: TGTGCCAGCTCACCGAACCGGGGGGGAACTGGCTACACCTTC

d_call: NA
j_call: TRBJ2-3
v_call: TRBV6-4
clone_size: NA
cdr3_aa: CASSEQGEGDTQYF
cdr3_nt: TGTGCCAGCAGTGAACAGGGGGAGGGAGATACGCAGTATTTT

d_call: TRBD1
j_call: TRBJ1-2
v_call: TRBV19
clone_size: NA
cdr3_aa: CATVPRGDYGYTF
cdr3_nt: TGTGCCACTGTCCCCAGGGGGGACTATGGCTACACCTTC

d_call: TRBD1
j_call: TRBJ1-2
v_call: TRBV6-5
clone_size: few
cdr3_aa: CASRRDRGDDGYTF
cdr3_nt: TGTGCCAGCAGGCGCGACAGGGGAGATGATGGCTACACCTTC

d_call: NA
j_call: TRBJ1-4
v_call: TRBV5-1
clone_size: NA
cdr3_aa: CASSLQGDNEKLFF
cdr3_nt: TGCGCCAGCAGCCTACAGGGCGATAATGAAAAACTGTTTTTT

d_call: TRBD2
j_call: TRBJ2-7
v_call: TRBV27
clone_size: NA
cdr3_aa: CASSLSSGDYEQYF
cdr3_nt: TGTGCCAGCAGTTTATCCAGCGGGGACTACGAGCAGTACTTC

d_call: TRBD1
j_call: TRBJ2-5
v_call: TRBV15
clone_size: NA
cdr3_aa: CATSMTGTGQGVPETQYF
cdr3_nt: TGTGCCACCAGCATGACCGGGACGGGACAGGGGGTCCCAGAGACCCAGTACTTC

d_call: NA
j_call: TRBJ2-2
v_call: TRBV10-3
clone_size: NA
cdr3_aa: CAIGLATNTGELFF
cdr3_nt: TGTGCCATCGGTTTGGCCACGAACACCGGGGAGCTGTTTTTT

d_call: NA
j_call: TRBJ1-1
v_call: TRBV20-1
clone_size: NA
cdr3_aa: CGGGNTEAFF
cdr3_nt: TGCGGGGGAGGGAACACTGAAGCTTTCTTT

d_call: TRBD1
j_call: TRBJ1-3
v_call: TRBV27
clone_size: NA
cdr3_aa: CASRETGGIGENTIYF
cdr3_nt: TGTGCCAGCAGAGAAACAGGGGGCATTGGGGAAAACACCATATATTTT

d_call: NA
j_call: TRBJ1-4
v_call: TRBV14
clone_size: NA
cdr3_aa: CASSQVSRDGEKLFF
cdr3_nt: TGTGCCAGCAGCCAAGTCTCCAGGGATGGTGAAAAACTGTTTTTT

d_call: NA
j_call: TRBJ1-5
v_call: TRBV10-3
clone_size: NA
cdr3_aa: CAISEGRQHSNQPQHF
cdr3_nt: TGTGCCATCAGTGAGGGTAGACAGCATAGCAATCAGCCCCAGCATTTT

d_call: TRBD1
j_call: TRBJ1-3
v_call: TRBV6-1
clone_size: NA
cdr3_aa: CASREQGGNSGNTIYF
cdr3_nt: TGTGCCAGCAGGGAACAGGGGGGAAACTCTGGAAACACCATATATTTT

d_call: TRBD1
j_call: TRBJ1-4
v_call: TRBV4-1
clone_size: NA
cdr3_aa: CASGGEKLFF
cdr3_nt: TGCGCCTCAGGGGGGGAAAAACTGTTTTTT

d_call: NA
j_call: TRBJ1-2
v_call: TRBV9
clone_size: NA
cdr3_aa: CASSVVGGFGGYTF
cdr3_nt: TGTGCCAGCAGCGTAGTCGGAGGGTTCGGTGGCTACACCTTC

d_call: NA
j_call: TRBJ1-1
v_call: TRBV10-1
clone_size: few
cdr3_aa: CASSENRNTEAFF
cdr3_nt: TGCGCCAGCAGTGAGAATCGGAACACTGAAGCTTTCTTT

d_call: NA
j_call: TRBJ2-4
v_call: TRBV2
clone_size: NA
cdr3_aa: CASSYGTKNIQYF
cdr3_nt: TGTGCCAGCAGTTACGGGACCAAAAACATTCAGTACTTC

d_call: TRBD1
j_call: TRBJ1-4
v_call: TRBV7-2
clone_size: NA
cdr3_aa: CASSTGTGNEKLFF
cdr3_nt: TGTGCCAGCAGCACCGGGACAGGGAATGAAAAACTGTTTTTT

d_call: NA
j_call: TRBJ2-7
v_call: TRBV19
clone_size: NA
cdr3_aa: CASSTRQADEQYF
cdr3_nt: TGTGCCAGTAGTACCCGACAGGCTGACGAGCAGTACTTC

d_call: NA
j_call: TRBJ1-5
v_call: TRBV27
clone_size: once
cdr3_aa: CASSFSRGKMGNQPQHF
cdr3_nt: TGTGCCAGCAGTTTTTCAAGGGGGAAAATGGGCAATCAGCCCCAGCATTTT

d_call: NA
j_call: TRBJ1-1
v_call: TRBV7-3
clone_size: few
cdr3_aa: CASSASGHPGAFF
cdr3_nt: TGTGCCAGCAGCGCATCGGGACATCCGGGAGCTTTCTTT

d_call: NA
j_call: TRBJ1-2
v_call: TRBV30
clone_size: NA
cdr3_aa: CAWRRTEGYTF
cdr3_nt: TGTGCCTGGAGACGGACAGAGGGCTACACCTTC